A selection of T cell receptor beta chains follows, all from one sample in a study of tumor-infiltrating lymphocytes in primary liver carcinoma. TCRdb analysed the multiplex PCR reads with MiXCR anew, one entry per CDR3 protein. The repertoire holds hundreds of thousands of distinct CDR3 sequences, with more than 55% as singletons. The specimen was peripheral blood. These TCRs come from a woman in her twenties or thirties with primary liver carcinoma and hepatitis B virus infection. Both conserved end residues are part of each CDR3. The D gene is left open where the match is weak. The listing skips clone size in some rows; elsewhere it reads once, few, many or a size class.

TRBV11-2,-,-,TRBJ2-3,TGTGCCAGCAGCTCCTCCCCCCTAGCGAGTAGCACAAATACACAGTATTTT,CASSSSPLASSTNTQYF
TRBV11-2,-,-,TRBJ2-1,TGTGCCAGCAACTCTAATCATGTTAGCGACAATGAGCAGTTCTTC,CASNSNHVSDNEQFF
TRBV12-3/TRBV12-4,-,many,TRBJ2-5,TGTGCCAGCCGAGGACAGATAGAGACCCAGTACTTC,CASRGQIETQYF
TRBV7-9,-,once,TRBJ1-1,TGTGCCAGCAGCTTCGGAGACACTGAAGCTTTCTTT,CASSFGDTEAFF
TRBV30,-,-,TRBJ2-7,TGTGCCTGGAAAGGACCGGCGTACGAGCAGTACTTC,CAWKGPAYEQYF
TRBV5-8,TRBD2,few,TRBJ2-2,TGTGCCAGCAGCTTGGGGAGCGGGAGCGGTACCGGGGAGCTGTTTTTT,CASSLGSGSGTGELFF
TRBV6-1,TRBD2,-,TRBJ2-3,TGTGTCAGCAGTGAAGGGATAGCGGGAGGGCCAGCAGATACGCAGTATTTT,CVSSEGIAGGPADTQYF
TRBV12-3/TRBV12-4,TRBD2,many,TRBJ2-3,TGTGCCAGCAGACCGACTAGCGGGAGGTACACAGATACGCAGTATTTT,CASRPTSGRYTDTQYF
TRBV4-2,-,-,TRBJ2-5,TGTGCCAGCGGGTTAAACTTAGGGGAGACCCAGTACTTC,CASGLNLGETQYF
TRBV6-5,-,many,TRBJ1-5,TGTGCCAGCAGTTACTCGATGGGGGGACAGCCCCAGCATTTT,CASSYSMGGQPQHF
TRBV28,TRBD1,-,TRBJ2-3,TGTGCCAGCAGTTTTTGGGGACAGGGTTCCCCAGATACGCAGTATTTT,CASSFWGQGSPDTQYF
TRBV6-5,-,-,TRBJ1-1,TGTGCCAGCAGTTCAGGGGATACTGAAGCTTTCTTT,CASSSGDTEAFF
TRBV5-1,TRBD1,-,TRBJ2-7,TGCGCCAGCAGCGAGGGACAGGGTGCTTTAGGGCAGTACTTC,CASSEGQGALGQYF
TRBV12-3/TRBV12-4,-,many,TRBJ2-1,TGTGCCAGCAGTAAGCTGGACTTCGGGATGTTCTTC,CASSKLDFGMFF
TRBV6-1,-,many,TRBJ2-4,TGTGCCAGCAGGGACCTTGGTTTAGTAGCCAAAAACATTCAGTACTTC,CASRDLGLVAKNIQYF
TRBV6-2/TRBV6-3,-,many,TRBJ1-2,TGTGCCAGCAGTGACTGGTTATGGGGCTACACCTTC,CASSDWLWGYTF